This T cell receptor (beta chain) was obtained from a study of blood T cell repertoires in COVID-19. Study in general: The study drew acute and convalescent COVID-19 samples from the United States, Italy and Spain.

Method: immunoSEQ multiplex PCR; TCRdb's copy keeps in-frame clones and lacks some. The sample has around 100,000 clones; around 93% are singletons. With 6 bases clipped from V and 10 bases from J, the junction kept 7 bases outside the gene matches. Per germline, CDR1 KGHDR and CDR2 SFDVKD. The CDR3 contains 13 residues. This chain connects TRBV24-1 to TRBJ2-1; 8 nucleotides agree with TRBD2. The sample taken for sequencing was peripheral blood. The sequence was collected from a human donor with active COVID-19. The donor label of this sample is uncertain. The CDR3 region has the DNA TGTGCCACCAGTCCCGGGGGGGCTAAGGAGCAGTTCTTC. It specifies CATSPGGAKEQFF.